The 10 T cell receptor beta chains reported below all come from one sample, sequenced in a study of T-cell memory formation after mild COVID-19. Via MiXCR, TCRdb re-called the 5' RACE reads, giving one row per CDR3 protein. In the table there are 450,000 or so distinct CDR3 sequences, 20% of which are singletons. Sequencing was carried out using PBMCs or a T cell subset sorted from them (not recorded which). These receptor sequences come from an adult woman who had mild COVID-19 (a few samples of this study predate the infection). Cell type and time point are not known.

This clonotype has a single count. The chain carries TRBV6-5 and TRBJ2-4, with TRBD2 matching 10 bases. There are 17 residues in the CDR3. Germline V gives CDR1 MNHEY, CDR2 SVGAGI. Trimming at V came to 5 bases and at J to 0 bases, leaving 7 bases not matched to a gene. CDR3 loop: CASSKLAGGRAKNIQYF. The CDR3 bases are TGTGCCAGCAGTAAATTAGCGGGGGGCCGAGCCAAAAACATTCAGTACTTC.

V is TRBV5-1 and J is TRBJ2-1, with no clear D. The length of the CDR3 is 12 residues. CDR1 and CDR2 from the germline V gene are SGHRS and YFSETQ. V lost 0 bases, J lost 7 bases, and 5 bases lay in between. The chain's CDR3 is CASSLDWNEQFF. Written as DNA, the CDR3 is TGCGCCAGCAGCTTGGACTGGAATGAGCAGTTCTTC. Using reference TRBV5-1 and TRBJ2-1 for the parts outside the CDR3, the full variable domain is KAGVTQTPRYLIKTRGQQVTLSCSPISGHRSVSWYQQTPGQGLQFLFEYFSETQRNKGNFPGRFSGRQFSNSRSEMNVSTLELGDSALYLCASSLDWNEQFFGPGTRLTVL.

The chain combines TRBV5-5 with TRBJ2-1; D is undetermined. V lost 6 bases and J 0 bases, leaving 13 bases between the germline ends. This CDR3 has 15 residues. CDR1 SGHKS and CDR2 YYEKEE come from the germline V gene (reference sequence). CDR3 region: CASNTRGSSYNEQFF. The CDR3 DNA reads TGTGCCAGCAACACAAGAGGTAGCTCCTACAATGAGCAGTTCTTC.

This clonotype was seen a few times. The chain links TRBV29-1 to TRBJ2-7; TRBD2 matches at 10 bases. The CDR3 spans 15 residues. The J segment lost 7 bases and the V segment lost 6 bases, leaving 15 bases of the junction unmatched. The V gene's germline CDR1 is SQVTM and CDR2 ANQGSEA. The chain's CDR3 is CSVAPSGSYSGEQYF. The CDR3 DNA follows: TGCAGCGTGGCCCCTAGCGGGAGTTATTCGGGGGAGCAGTACTTC.

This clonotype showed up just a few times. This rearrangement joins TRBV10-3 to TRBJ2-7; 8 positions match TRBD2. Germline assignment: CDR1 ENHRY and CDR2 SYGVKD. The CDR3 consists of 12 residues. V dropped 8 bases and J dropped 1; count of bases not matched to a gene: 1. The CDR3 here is CAIGTRSYEQYF. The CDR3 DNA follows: TGTGCCATCGGGACTAGGTCCTACGAGCAGTACTTC.

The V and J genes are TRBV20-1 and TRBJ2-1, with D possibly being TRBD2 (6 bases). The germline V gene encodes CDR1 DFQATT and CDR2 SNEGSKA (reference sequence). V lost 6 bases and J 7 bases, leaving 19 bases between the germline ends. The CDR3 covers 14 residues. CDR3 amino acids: CSAGRTFGGNEQFF. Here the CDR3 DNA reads TGCAGTGCGGGGAGGACGTTTGGCGGGAATGAGCAGTTCTTC.

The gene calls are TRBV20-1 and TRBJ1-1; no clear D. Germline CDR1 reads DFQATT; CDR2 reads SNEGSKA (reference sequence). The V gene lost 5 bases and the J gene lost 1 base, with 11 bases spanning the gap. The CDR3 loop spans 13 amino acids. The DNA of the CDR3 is TGCAGTGCTGCGGCCAGACCGAACACTGAAGCTTTCTTT. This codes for CSAAARPNTEAFF.

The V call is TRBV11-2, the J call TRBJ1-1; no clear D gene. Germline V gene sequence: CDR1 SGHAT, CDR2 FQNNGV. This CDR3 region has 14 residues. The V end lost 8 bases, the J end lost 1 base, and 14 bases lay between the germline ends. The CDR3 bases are TGTGCCAGCGGTGAAACGGCAGGGAACACTGAAGCTTTCTTT. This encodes CASGETAGNTEAFF. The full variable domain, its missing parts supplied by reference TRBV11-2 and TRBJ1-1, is EAGVAQSPRYKIIEKRQSVAFWCNPISGHATLYWYQQILGQGPKLLIQFQNNGVVDDSQLPKDRFSAERLKGVDSTLKIQPAKLEDSAVYLCASGETAGNTEAFFGQGTRLTVV.

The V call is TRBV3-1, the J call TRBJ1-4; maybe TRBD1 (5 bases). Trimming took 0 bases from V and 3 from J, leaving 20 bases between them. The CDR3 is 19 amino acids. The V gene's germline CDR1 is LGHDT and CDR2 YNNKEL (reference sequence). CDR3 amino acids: CASSQDPRLGGMANEKLFF. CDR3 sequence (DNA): TGTGCCAGCAGCCAAGATCCTAGACTCGGGGGGATGGCTAATGAAAAACTGTTTTTT.

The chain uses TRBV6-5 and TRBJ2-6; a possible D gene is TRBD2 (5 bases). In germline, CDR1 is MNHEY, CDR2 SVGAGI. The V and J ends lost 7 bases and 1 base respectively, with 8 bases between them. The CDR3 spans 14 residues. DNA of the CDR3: TGTGCCAGCACAACGGGGTCTGGGGCCAACGTCCTGACTTTC. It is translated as CASTTGSGANVLTF.